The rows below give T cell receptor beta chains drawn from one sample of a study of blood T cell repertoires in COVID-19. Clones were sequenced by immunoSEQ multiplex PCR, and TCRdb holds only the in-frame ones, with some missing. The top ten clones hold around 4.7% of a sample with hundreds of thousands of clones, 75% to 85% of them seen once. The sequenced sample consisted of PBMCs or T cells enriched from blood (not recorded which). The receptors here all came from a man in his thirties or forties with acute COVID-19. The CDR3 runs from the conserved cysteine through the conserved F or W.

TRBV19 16 CASSIRGGGKNQPQHF
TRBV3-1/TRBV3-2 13 CASSASGQKEAFF
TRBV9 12 CASSSRVYGYTF
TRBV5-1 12 CASRVGDEKLFF
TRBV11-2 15 CASSTSSVRGMSYTF
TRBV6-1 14 CASSEAEGGKTQYF
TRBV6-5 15 CASRLKGGGLETQYF
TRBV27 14 CASRKGVSSYEQYF
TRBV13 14 CASSHRGGQPEAFF
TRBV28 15 CASTMRGTSSYEQYF